The 2 T cell receptor beta chains below were found in one sample sequenced in a study of post-analysis software for immune sequencing data. General observations from the study: Five or six TRBV segments appeared more often in patients than in controls, and TRBV5-6, TRBV5-1 and TRBV20-1 were among these.

The library was made from cDNA and included unique molecular identifiers. One entry per CDR3 protein, called by TCRdb with MiXCR from the PCR reads. This table holds hundreds of thousands of distinct CDR3 sequences, about 27% found once. These receptors have no identified antigens. The material sequenced was blood. These receptors were taken from a girl aged 10 to 17 with multiple sclerosis.

This clonotype has more than one count but fewer than ten. The chain uses TRBV7-2 and TRBJ1-2; D uncertain. V lost 5 bases and J lost 1, with 14 bases in between. The CDR3 contains 15 residues. Germline assignment: CDR1 SGHTA and CDR2 FQGNSA. CDR3: CASSRLVAYNYGYTF. CDR3 bases: TGTGCCAGCAGCCGACTGGTCGCATATAACTATGGCTACACCTTC.

The table lists this clonotype with many counts. The chain joins TRBV12-3 or TRBV12-4 to TRBJ1-2; 8 bases fit TRBD1. J lost 4 bases, V lost 4 bases, and 2 bases had no gene match. This CDR3 region has 13 residues. The CDR3 loop is CASSSDRVYGYTF. CDR3 DNA: TGTGCCAGCAGTTCGGACAGGGTCTATGGCTACACCTTC.